This entry lists 22 T cell receptor beta chains sequenced from one sample in a study of blood T cells in healthy people across ages. Next came a second PCR, run for roughly 6 to 11 cycles, which used a sample-barcoded 5' primer along with a J-beta primer mix. TCRdb re-called the 5' RACE reads through MiXCR, storing one row per CDR3 protein. The sample includes about 1.7 million distinct CDR3 sequences, 28% seen only once; the top ten take 7.7%. Source material: blood. The receptors were gathered from a woman aged 25 to 39 in good health.

Only one count was recorded for this clonotype. The junction departs from germline at one end; a sequencing error may be responsible. The chain uses TRBV7-9 and TRBJ1-2, with D tentatively TRBD1 (5 bases). CDR1 is SEHNR, CDR2 FQNEAQ, per germline (reference sequence). There are 13 residues in the CDR3. The CDR3, as DNA: TGTGCCTGCAGCCAAGGGGCGTTTGATGGCTACACCTTC. Its protein is CACSQGAFDGYTF.

This clonotype showed up just a few times. The rearrangement joins TRBV12-3 or TRBV12-4 to TRBJ1-4, with D uncertain. Trimming pared 4 bases from V and 5 bases from J, leaving 11 bases between. The length of the CDR3 is 14 residues. The CDR3 bases are TGTGCCAGCAGTTCCGGCAGCCTAAATGAAAAACTGTTTTTT. Translation gives CASSSGSLNEKLFF.

The table lists this clonotype with many counts. The chain has TRBV15 and TRBJ2-5; D might be TRBD1 or TRBD2, each matching 5 bases. Trimming stripped 0 bases from V and 5 bases from J, with 7 bases between. Germline lookup yields CDR1 LNHNV and CDR2 YYDKDF (reference sequence). The CDR3 is 13 amino acids. DNA for the CDR3: TGTGCCACCAGCAGAGATTGGGGGGAGACCCAGTACTTC. Residues: CATSRDWGETQYF.

The CDR3 DNA reads as TGCGCCAGCAGCCAGGAAGGACAGGGGCTCCTAGCTAACTATGGCTACACCTTC. Translation: CASSQEGQGLLANYGYTF. The chain recombines TRBV4-1 with TRBJ1-2; 9 nucleotides agree with TRBD1. The CDR3 runs 18 residues. The V segment lost 3 bases and the J segment 0 bases; nucleotides outside the gene matches: 11. In germline, CDR1 is MGHRA, CDR2 YSYEKL.

CDR3 bases: TGTGCCAGCAGTTTAAGGACCGGCCACGAGCAGTACTTC. This gives the protein CASSLRTGHEQYF. The chain employs TRBV27 and TRBJ2-7; D remains unclear. Trimming cost V 2 bases and J 5 bases, with 10 bases left between them. There are 13 residues in the CDR3. CDR1 is MNHEY, CDR2 SMNVEV, per germline (reference sequence).

This clonotype was seen more than once but under ten times. The chain joins TRBV30 to TRBJ2-5; tentative D call: TRBD1 (6 bases). V was shortened by 1 base and J by 4 bases, with 10 bases between the two germline ends. This CDR3 has 13 residues. Germline-derived CDR1 and CDR2 are GTSNPN and SVGIG (reference sequence). The CDR3 DNA sequence: TGTGCCTGGAGTGACACAGGGCGAGAGACCCAGTACTTC. It encodes CAWSDTGRETQYF.

Concerning this clonotype itself: This sequence may be a read error, since a much larger clone differs from it by one base. The CDR3 DNA reads TGTGCCAGCAGTTTAGGGACGGTAATCGGCAATCAGCCCCAGCATTTT. Translation gives CASSLGTVIGNQPQHF. The J gene is TRBJ1-5, the V gene TRBV12-3 or TRBV12-4; D not resolved. The CDR3 is 16 residues long. V shed 1 base and J shed 2 bases, with 12 bases lying between them.

The chain employs TRBV7-6 and TRBJ2-7, with TRBD2 matching over 10 bases. CDR1 and CDR2 (germline): SGHVS, FNYEAQ. There are 14 residues in the CDR3. After removal of 5 bases from V and 6 bases from J, the junction contained 7 bases not matched to a gene. The CDR3, as DNA: TGTGCCAGCAGCCCAGCGGGGGGGACGGGCGAGCAGTACTTC. Translated, it gives CASSPAGGTGEQYF.

In this sample, this clonotype turned up a few times. V usage is TRBV6-5 and J usage is TRBJ2-3; no definite D call. The CDR3 is 13 residues long. CDR1 is MNHEY, CDR2 SVGAGI, per germline. Trimming stripped 8 bases from V and 6 bases from J, with 15 bases between. The CDR3 spells CASFGQLRDTQYF. CDR3 in DNA: TGTGCCAGCTTCGGCCAGCTTCGCGATACGCAGTATTTT.

The chain couples TRBV5-1 to TRBJ2-1; 8 positions agree with TRBD1. The tail of the sequence fits TRBJ2-7 better, so the J call may be wrong. This CDR3 is built from 14 residues. Per the germline V gene, CDR1 is SGHRS and CDR2 is YFSETQ. The CDR3 DNA sequence: TGCGCCAGCAGCGTCGGGGACAGGCCACTGGGGCAGTACTTC. Translation: CASSVGDRPLGQYF.

V usage is TRBV24-1 and J usage is TRBJ1-1; D remains unclear. Trimming removed 4 bases from V and 7 bases from J, with 9 bases in between. Germline V gives CDR1 KGHDR, CDR2 SFDVKD. The CDR3 contains 12 residues. CDR3 loop: CATSESEGEAFF. CDR3 nucleotide sequence: TGTGCCACCAGTGAATCGGAGGGTGAAGCTTTCTTT.

The table lists this clonotype with a few counts. V usage is TRBV6-1 and J usage is TRBJ2-3, with D perhaps matching TRBD2 (5 bases). V lost 6 bases and J 3 bases, leaving 13 bases between the germline ends. Germline V CDR1 and CDR2: MNHNS, SASEGT. CDR3 length: 14 residues. CDR3 bases: TGTGCCAGCAGGGTTCTAGCAGGAACAGATACGCAGTATTTT. Translated, it gives CASRVLAGTDTQYF.

The chain has TRBV18 and TRBJ1-3, with D tentatively TRBD1 (5 bases). CDR1 KGHSH and CDR2 LQKENI come from the germline V gene. The CDR3 is 17 residues long. Trimming cost V 3 bases and J 1 base, with 16 bases left between them. In DNA form, the CDR3 reads TGTGCCAGCTCACCTGTGCAAGGGGCCTCATCTGGAAACACCATATATTTT. It translates to CASSPVQGASSGNTIYF.

This chain connects TRBV5-6 to TRBJ1-1; no reliable D call. V was trimmed by 5 bases and J by 3 bases, leaving 11 bases between them. Per germline, CDR1 SGHDT and CDR2 YYEEEE. The CDR3 spans 13 residues. CDR3 in DNA: TGTGCCAGCAGGTCCCTGGGCTACACTGAAGCTTTCTTT. It codes for CASRSLGYTEAFF.

The chain recombines TRBV20-1 with TRBJ1-4; D not certain. Trimming took off 6 bases at V and 0 bases at J, with 8 bases between the two ends. Germline CDR1 DFQATT, CDR2 SNEGSKA (reference sequence). This CDR3 contains 13 residues. CDR3 sequence reads: CSAPLSTNEKLFF. The CDR3 bases are TGCAGTGCCCCCTTGTCAACTAATGAAAAACTGTTTTTT.

The sample holds a few counts of this clonotype. J is TRBJ2-1 and V is TRBV7-6; TRBD2 agrees at 7 bases. V was pared by 7 bases and J by 6 bases, with 12 bases of the junction left unmatched. Germline assignment: CDR1 SGHVS and CDR2 FNYEAQ. The CDR3 extends over 15 amino acids. The CDR3 reads CASTLLGGSANEQFF. DNA for the CDR3: TGTGCCAGCACCCTTCTGGGCGGGAGCGCCAATGAGCAGTTCTTC.

This clonotype was detected many times. The CDR3 loop reads CASSGQAVRDTQYF. The CDR3 region has the DNA TGTGCCAGCAGCGGACAGGCGGTCAGAGATACGCAGTATTTT. The gene calls are TRBV5-5 and TRBJ2-3; 7 bases are a match to TRBD1. Germline trimming cut 4 bases from V and 5 bases from J; bases unmatched to any gene: 7. Germline values: CDR1 SGHKS, CDR2 YYEKEE (reference sequence). The CDR3 runs to 14 residues.

The chain recombines TRBV20-1 with TRBJ2-2, with 9 bases aligning to TRBD1. CDR1 DFQATT and CDR2 SNEGSKA come from the germline V gene (reference sequence). The junction had 13 bases not matched to a gene; V was cut back by 1 base and J by 7 bases. The CDR3 consists of 17 residues. The CDR3 region has the DNA TGCAGTGCTAGAGCTATAAAGGGACAGGGAGTGGACGGGGAGCTGTTTTTT. Translating gives CSARAIKGQGVDGELFF.

The DNA for the CDR3 is TGTGCCTGGAGTAGGGGATTCTGGGAGCTGTTTTTT. Protein sequence: CAWSRGFWELFF. The rearrangement joins TRBV30 to TRBJ2-2; TRBD1 might be the D (5 bases). The V end lost 2 bases, the J end lost 9 bases, and 10 bases lay between the germline ends. This CDR3 is built from 12 residues. Germline V CDR1 and CDR2: GTSNPN, SVGIG (reference sequence). The full variable domain, rest sourced from reference TRBV30 and TRBJ2-2, is SQTIHQWPATLVQPVGSPLSLECTVEGTSNPNLYWYRQAAGRGLQLLFYSVGIGQISSEVPQNLSASRPQDRQFILSSKKLLLSDSGFYLCAWSRGFWELFFGEGSRLTVL.

This clonotype was seen a handful of times. The chain is built from TRBV12-3 or TRBV12-4 and TRBJ2-1; 15 bases match TRBD2. The junction had 10 bases not matched to a gene; V was cut back by 6 bases and J by 1 base. The CDR3 is 19 amino acids. Here the CDR3 reads CASSSNPGLAGGSYNEQFF. The CDR3 DNA is TGTGCCAGCAGCTCTAATCCGGGACTAGCGGGGGGTTCCTACAATGAGCAGTTCTTC.

For this clonotype: At one boundary the junction diverges from the germline segment, which might be a read error. V and J are TRBV2 and TRBJ2-1; either TRBD1 or TRBD2 may supply D (5 bases each). Looked up from germline, CDR1 is SNHLY and CDR2 is FYNNEI. CDR3 size: 13 residues. CDR3 protein: CTSRTPGSPEQFF. For the CDR3, the DNA is TGTACCAGCAGGACACCAGGGAGTCCCGAGCAGTTCTTC.

In its sample, this clonotype was seen a few times. CDR3 nucleotides: TGTGCCAGCAGTTTTAGTGGGACTAACGACAATGAGCAGTTCTTC. This translates into CASSFSGTNDNEQFF. V and J are TRBV12-3 or TRBV12-4 and TRBJ2-1, with 7 bases identical to TRBD2. The CDR3 is made up of 15 amino acids. With V trimmed by 3 bases and J by 5 bases, 7 bases remained unmatched.